These T cell receptor beta chains were read from a single sample in a study of a mutant IDH1 vaccine in newly diagnosed glioma. Sequenced by immunoSEQ multiplex PCR; TCRdb stores in-frame clones only, minus some. The sample lists about 77,000 clones, approximately 85% occurring once. Their antigen targets remain unknown. Sample: PBMCs, taken from a glioma patient whose treatment included an IDH1 peptide vaccine. These receptors originate from a woman in her fifties or sixties with glioma. Each CDR3 is given with its conserved first and last residue. Fields, in order: J gene, clone size, D gene, V gene, CDR3 DNA, CDR3 protein. The D gene is left open where the match is weak. Part of the rows lack a size; the others show once, few, many or a class for expanded clones.

>TRBJ2-7|once|TRBD2|TRBV27
TGTGCCAGCAGTCTAGCGGGAGCGAACGAGCAGTACTTC
CASSLAGANEQYF
>TRBJ1-1|-|-|TRBV7-8
TGTGCCAGCAGCCCCCCTTTCACTGAAGCTTTCTTT
CASSPPFTEAFF
>TRBJ2-2|-|-|TRBV9
TGTGCCAGCAGCCCACGGACAGAGACCGGGGAGCTGTTTTTT
CASSPRTETGELFF
>TRBJ1-1|-|-|TRBV21-1
TGTGCCAGCAGCAAAGAAGCTAGACACACGGACAGGGCTGAAGCTTTCTTT
CASSKEARHTDRAEAFF
>TRBJ2-1|-|TRBD2|TRBV7-9
TGTGCCAGCAGATCTCCCGGCGGGAGGGCCGACAATGAGCAGTTCTTC
CASRSPGGRADNEQFF
>TRBJ2-7|-|-|TRBV7-2
TGTGCCAGCAGGCGAGCTGGTTGGGGGTCCTACTCCTACGAGCAGTACTTC
CASRRAGWGSYSYEQYF
>TRBJ2-7|-|-|TRBV7-8
TGTGCCAGCAGCTTATCAGGAGGGCCTGTACACGAGCAGTACTTC
CASSLSGGPVHEQYF
>TRBJ2-1|-|-|TRBV7-2
TGTGCCAGCAGCTTAGGTGTCAGCCAAAATGAGCAGTTCTTC
CASSLGVSQNEQFF
>TRBJ2-7|-|-|TRBV7-2
TGTGCCAGCAGCTTAGGGGCTGGGGTGGAGCAGTACTTC
CASSLGAGVEQYF
>TRBJ2-3|-|-|TRBV13
TGTGCCAGCAGCTTAGAAGCGAGCGGATTCACAGATACGCAGTATTTT
CASSLEASGFTDTQYF
>TRBJ2-1|-|-|TRBV28
TGTGCCAGTGACACCTCGGGGTTCTACAATGAGCAGTTCTTC
CASDTSGFYNEQFF